The rows below give T cell receptor beta chains drawn from one sample of a study of identical twins. TCRdb processed the 5' RACE reads anew with MiXCR; each CDR3 protein has one entry. The sample records about 240,000 distinct CDR3 sequences, roughly a tenth being singletons. Sequenced material: memory T cells sorted from blood. The receptors stem from a man in his forties or fifties in good health. The CDR3 runs from the conserved cysteine through the conserved F or W. The D gene is left open where the match is weak. Clone size is stated in some rows and not others, as once, few, many or a class when expanded.

many	TRBV6-1	TRBJ1-4	NA	CASRNQPASNEKLFF	TGTGCCAGCAGGAACCAGCCAGCCTCTAATGAAAAACTGTTTTTT
NA	TRBV5-5	TRBJ2-5	TRBD1	CASSTGQGMQTQYF	TGTGCCAGCAGCACGGGACAGGGGATGCAGACCCAGTACTTC
many	TRBV11-2	TRBJ1-2	NA	CASSPYTDGYTF	TGTGCCAGCAGCCCCTACACGGATGGCTACACCTTC
NA	TRBV12-3/TRBV12-4	TRBJ2-5	NA	CASSADRRPALETQYF	TGTGCCAGCAGTGCGGACAGACGACCCGCTTTGGAGACCCAGTACTTC
NA	TRBV15	TRBJ1-5	NA	CATSRGAGQGSNQPQHF	TGTGCCACCAGCAGAGGGGCTGGGCAGGGGAGCAATCAGCCCCAGCATTTT
many	TRBV29-1	TRBJ1-5	NA	CSATLGHLEGPQHF	TGCAGCGCCACTTTGGGACACCTCGAGGGGCCCCAGCATTTT
few	TRBV7-2	TRBJ2-1	NA	CASSLDSAYNEQFF	TGTGCCAGCAGCTTAGATAGTGCCTACAATGAGCAGTTCTTC
many	TRBV20-1	TRBJ2-2	TRBD2	CSARDGGLAGGRNTGELFF	TGCAGTGCTAGAGATGGGGGACTAGCGGGGGGAAGGAACACCGGGGAGCTGTTTTTT
many	TRBV18	TRBJ1-2	TRBD1	CASSPRGQLANYGYTF	TGTGCCAGCTCACCCCGGGGACAGCTCGCTAACTATGGCTACACCTTC
NA	TRBV18	TRBJ2-1	NA	CASSPVTSHEQFF	TGTGCCAGCTCACCGGTTACTAGCCATGAGCAGTTCTTC
few	TRBV5-1	TRBJ2-5	NA	CASSLDPGQLGSQYF	TGCGCCAGCAGCTTGGATCCAGGGCAGTTAGGGTCCCAGTACTTC
few	TRBV20-1	TRBJ1-2	TRBD1	CSARYQTGDYGYTF	TGCAGTGCTAGATACCAGACAGGGGACTATGGCTACACCTTC
many	TRBV7-9	TRBJ2-3	NA	CASSFGTDTQYF	TGTGCCAGCAGCTTCGGCACAGATACGCAGTATTTT
few	TRBV11-2	TRBJ2-2	TRBD2	CASSRMGTSVTGELFF	TGTGCCAGCAGCCGGATGGGGACTAGCGTCACCGGGGAGCTGTTTTTT
few	TRBV24-1	TRBJ2-5	NA	CATSESGGGETQYF	TGTGCCACCAGTGAATCCGGAGGGGGGGAGACCCAGTACTTC
few	TRBV7-3	TRBJ2-1	NA	CASSLTRSLGGEQFF	TGTGCCAGCAGCTTAACCCGGTCGTTAGGGGGTGAGCAGTTCTTC
NA	TRBV20-1	TRBJ2-1	TRBD2	CSARGASGRARSYNEQFF	TGCAGTGCTAGAGGGGCTAGCGGGAGGGCCAGGTCCTACAATGAGCAGTTCTTC
NA	TRBV4-3	TRBJ1-2	TRBD1	CASSQDERGTDGYTF	TGCGCCAGCAGCCAAGATGAGAGGGGGACAGATGGCTACACCTTC
NA	TRBV20-1	TRBJ1-1	NA	CSARYGGPNTEAFF	TGCAGTGCTAGGTATGGGGGCCCGAACACTGAAGCTTTCTTT
NA	TRBV3-1	TRBJ1-2	NA	CASSRRQSGYTF	TGTGCCAGCAGCCGAAGGCAGAGCGGCTACACCTTC
many	TRBV5-1	TRBJ1-1	NA	CASSESGPSISMNTEAFF	TGCGCCAGCAGCGAATCGGGACCGAGCATCTCAATGAACACTGAAGCTTTCTTT
many	TRBV6-1	TRBJ2-6	NA	CASSPPRSGANVLTF	TGTGCCAGCAGCCCCCCGAGATCTGGGGCCAACGTCCTGACTTTC
NA	TRBV20-1	TRBJ2-7	NA	CSLSGRYEQYF	TGCAGTCTCAGCGGGCGCTACGAGCAGTACTTC